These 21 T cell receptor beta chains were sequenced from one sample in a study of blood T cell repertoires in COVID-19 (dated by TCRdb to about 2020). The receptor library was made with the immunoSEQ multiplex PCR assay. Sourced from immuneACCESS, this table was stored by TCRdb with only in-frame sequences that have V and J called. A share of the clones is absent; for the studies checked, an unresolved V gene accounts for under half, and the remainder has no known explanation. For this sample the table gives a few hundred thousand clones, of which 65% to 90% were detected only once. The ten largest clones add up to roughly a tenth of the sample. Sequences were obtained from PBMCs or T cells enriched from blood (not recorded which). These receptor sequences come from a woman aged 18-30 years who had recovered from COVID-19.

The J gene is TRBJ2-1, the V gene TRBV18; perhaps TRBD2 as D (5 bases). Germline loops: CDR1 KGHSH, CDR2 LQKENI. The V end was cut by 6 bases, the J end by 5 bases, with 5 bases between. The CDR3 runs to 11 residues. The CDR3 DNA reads TGTGCCAGCTCGCGGGACAATGAGCAGTTCTTC. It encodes CASSRDNEQFF.

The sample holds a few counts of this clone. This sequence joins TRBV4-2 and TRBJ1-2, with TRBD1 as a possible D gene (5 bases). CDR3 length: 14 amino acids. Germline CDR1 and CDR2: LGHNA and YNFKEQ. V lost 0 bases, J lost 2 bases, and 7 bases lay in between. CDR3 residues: CASSQDRGNYGYTF. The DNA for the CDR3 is TGTGCCAGCAGCCAAGATCGGGGGAACTATGGCTACACCTTC.

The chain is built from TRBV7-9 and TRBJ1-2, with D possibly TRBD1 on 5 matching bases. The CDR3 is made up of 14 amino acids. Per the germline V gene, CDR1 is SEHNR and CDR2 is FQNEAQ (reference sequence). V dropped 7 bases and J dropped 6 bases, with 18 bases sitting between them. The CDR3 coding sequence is TGTGCCAGCACCCCCTCCCTTGGGGCCCATGGCTACACCTTC. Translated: CASTPSLGAHGYTF.

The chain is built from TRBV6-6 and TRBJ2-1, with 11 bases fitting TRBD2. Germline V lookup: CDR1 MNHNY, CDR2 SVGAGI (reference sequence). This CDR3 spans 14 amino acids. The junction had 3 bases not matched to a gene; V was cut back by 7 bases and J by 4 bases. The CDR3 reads CASKTSGEYNEQFF. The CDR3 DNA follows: TGTGCCAGCAAGACTAGCGGGGAGTACAATGAGCAGTTCTTC.

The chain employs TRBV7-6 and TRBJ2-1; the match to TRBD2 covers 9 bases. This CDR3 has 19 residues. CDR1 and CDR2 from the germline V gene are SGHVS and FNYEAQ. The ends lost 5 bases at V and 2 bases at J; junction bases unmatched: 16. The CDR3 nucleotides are TGTGCCAGCAGCCCGTGGGCTGGGGCTAGCGGGGTACCCTACAATGAGCAGTTCTTC. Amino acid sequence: CASSPWAGASGVPYNEQFF.

CDR3 in DNA: TGTGCCAGCAGCGTAGTAAGCGGGAGAGATGAGCAGTTCTTC. Its translation is CASSVVSGRDEQFF. The chain joins TRBV9 to TRBJ2-1, with TRBD2 matching 8 bases. J lost 8 bases, V lost 0 bases, and 4 bases had no gene match. Germline lookup yields CDR1 SGDLS and CDR2 YYNGEE. This CDR3 spans 14 amino acids.

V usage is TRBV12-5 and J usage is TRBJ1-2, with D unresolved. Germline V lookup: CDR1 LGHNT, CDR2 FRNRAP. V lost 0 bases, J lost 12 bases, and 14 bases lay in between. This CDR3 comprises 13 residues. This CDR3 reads CASGLVQRDGNTF. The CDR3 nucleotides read TGTGCTAGTGGTTTGGTACAACGGGATGGTAACACCTTC.

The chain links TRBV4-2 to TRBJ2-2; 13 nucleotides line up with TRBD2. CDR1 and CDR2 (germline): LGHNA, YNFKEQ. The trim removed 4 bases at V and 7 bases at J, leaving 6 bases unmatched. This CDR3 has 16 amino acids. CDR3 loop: CASSRRLAGGLGELFF. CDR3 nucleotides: TGTGCCAGCAGCCGCAGACTAGCGGGAGGCCTCGGGGAGCTGTTTTTT.

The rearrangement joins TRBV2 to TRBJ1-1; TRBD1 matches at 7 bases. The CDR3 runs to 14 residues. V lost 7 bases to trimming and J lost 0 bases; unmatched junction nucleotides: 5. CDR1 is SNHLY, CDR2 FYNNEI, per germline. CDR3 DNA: TGTGCCAGCAAACTCAGGGGGGTGAACACTGAAGCTTTCTTT. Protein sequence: CASKLRGVNTEAFF.

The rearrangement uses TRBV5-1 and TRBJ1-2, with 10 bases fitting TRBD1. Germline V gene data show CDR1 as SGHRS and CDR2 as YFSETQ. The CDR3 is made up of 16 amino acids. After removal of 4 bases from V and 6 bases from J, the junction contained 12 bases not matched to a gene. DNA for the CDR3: TGCGCCAGCAGCCGGGGTCCAACCGACAGGGGGCATGGCTACACCTTC. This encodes CASSRGPTDRGHGYTF. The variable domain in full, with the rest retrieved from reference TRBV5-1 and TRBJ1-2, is KAGVTQTPRYLIKTRGQQVTLSCSPISGHRSVSWYQQTPGQGLQFLFEYFSETQRNKGNFPGRFSGRQFSNSRSEMNVSTLELGDSALYLCASSRGPTDRGHGYTFGSGTRLTVV.

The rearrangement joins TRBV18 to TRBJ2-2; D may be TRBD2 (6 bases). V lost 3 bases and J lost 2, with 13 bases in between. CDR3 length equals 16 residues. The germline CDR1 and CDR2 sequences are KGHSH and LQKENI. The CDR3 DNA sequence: TGTGCCAGCTCACCCTGGCGGGGCCTAAACACCGGGGAGCTGTTTTTT. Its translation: CASSPWRGLNTGELFF.

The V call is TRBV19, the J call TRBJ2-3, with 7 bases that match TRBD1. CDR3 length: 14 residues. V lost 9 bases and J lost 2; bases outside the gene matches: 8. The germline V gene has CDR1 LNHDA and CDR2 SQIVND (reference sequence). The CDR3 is CASTRDSYTDTQYF. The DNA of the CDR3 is TGTGCCAGCACCCGGGACAGCTACACAGATACGCAGTATTTT. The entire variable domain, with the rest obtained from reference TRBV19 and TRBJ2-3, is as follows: DGGITQSPKYLFRKEGQNVTLSCEQNLNHDAMYWYRQDPGQGLRLIYYSQIVNDFQKGDIAEGYSVSREKKESFPLTVTSAQKNPTAFYLCASTRDSYTDTQYFGPGTRLTVL.

DNA of the CDR3: TGTGCCAGCAGTCTCTTCCACCTGACAGGGTTCTACGAGCAGTACTTC. It is translated as CASSLFHLTGFYEQYF. The genes are TRBV28 and TRBJ2-7, with 7 bases aligning to TRBD1. The V gene's germline CDR1 is MDHEN and CDR2 SYDVKM. Losses at the gene ends were 5 bases for V and 3 bases for J; bases not matched to a gene: 13. This CDR3 has 16 amino acids.

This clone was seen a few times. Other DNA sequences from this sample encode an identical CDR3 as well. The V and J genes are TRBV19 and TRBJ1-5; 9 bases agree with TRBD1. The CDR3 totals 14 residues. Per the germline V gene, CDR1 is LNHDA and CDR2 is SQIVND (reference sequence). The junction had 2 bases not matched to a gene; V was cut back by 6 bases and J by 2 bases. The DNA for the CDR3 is TGTGCCAGTAGCTGGACAGGGGGCAATCAGCCCCAGCATTTT. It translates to CASSWTGGNQPQHF.

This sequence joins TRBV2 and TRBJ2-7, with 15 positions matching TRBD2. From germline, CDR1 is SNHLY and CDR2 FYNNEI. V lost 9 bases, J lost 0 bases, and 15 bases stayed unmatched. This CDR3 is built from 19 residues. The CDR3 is CASKKGGLAGGPRSYEQYF. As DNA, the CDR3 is TGTGCCAGTAAAAAAGGTGGACTAGCGGGAGGGCCGCGCTCCTACGAGCAGTACTTC.

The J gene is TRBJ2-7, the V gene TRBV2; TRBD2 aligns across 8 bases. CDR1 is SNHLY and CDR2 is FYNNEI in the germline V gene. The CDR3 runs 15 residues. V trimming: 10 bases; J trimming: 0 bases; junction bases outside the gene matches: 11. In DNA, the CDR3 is TGTGCCAACTCTGGACTAGCTCGGAGCTCCTACGAGCAGTACTTC. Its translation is CANSGLARSSYEQYF.

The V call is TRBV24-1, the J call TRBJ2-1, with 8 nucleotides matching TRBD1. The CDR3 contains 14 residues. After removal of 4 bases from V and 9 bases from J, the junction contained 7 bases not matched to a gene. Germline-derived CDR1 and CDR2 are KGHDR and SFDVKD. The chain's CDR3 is CATSDQDREAEQFF. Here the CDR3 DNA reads TGTGCCACCAGTGACCAGGACAGGGAGGCTGAGCAGTTCTTC.

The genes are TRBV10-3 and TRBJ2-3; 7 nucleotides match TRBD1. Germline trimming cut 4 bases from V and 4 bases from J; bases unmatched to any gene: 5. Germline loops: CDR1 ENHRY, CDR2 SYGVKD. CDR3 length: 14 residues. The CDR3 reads CAISGDSHSDTQYF. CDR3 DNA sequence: TGTGCCATCAGTGGGGACAGTCATTCAGATACGCAGTATTTT.

CDR3 protein: CASSTPGLAGIYEQYF. CDR3 coding DNA: TGTGCCAGCAGTACACCGGGACTAGCGGGGATCTACGAGCAGTACTTC. The gene calls are TRBV28 and TRBJ2-7, with 13 nucleotides matching TRBD2. There are 16 residues in the CDR3. Per germline, CDR1 MDHEN and CDR2 SYDVKM. Trimming at V came to 5 bases and at J to 3 bases, leaving 7 bases not matched to a gene.

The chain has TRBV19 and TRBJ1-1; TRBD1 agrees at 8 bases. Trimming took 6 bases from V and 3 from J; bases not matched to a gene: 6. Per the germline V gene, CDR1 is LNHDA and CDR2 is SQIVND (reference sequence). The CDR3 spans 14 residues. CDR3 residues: CASSRDRGDTEAFF. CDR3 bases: TGTGCCAGTAGCCGAGACAGGGGAGACACTGAAGCTTTCTTT. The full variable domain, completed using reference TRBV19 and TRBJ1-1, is DGGITQSPKYLFRKEGQNVTLSCEQNLNHDAMYWYRQDPGQGLRLIYYSQIVNDFQKGDIAEGYSVSREKKESFPLTVTSAQKNPTAFYLCASSRDRGDTEAFFGQGTRLTVV.

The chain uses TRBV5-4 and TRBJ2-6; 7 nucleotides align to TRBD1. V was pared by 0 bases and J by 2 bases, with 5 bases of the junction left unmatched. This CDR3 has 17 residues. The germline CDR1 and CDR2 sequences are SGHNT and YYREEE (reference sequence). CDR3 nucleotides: TGTGCCAGCAGCTTGGGAGGGACAGAGACTGGGGCCAACGTCCTGACTTTC. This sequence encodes CASSLGGTETGANVLTF.